The 32 T cell receptor beta chains below come from one sample, sequenced in a study of shared T cell receptors in the human thymus. Libraries were prepared by immunoSEQ multiplex PCR; TCRdb keeps only in-frame clonotypes and omits some of them. The sample carries 500,000 to 550,000 clones, more than 75% recorded once. The sample also formed part of further work on human thymus T cells.

What was sequenced was thymocytes. The receptors were gathered from a boy under two years old with a congenital heart defect.

This clone was seen a few times. V is TRBV12-5 and J is TRBJ2-2; D remains ambiguous. The V and J ends lost 7 bases and 5 bases respectively, with 8 bases between them. Per the germline V gene, CDR1 is LGHNT and CDR2 is FRNRAP. This CDR3 contains 12 residues. The CDR3 DNA sequence: TGTGCTAGTGCCTATCCAACCGGGGAGCTGTTTTTT. Translated: CASAYPTGELFF.

This clone showed up just a few times. The chain joins TRBV4-3 to TRBJ1-2, with TRBD1 matching over 7 bases. Looked up from germline, CDR1 is LGHNA and CDR2 is YSLEER. J lost 4 bases, V lost 4 bases, and 9 bases had no gene match. CDR3 length: 15 amino acids. This CDR3 reads CASSPRQGWTYGYTF. Written as DNA, the CDR3 is TGCGCCAGCAGCCCCCGACAGGGATGGACCTATGGCTACACCTTC.

In this sample, this clone turned up a few times. This chain joins TRBV6-6 and TRBJ2-5; 10 nucleotides line up with TRBD2. Germline loops: CDR1 MNHNY, CDR2 SVGAGI (reference sequence). Trimming took 6 bases from V and 1 from J; bases not matched to a gene: 5. CDR3 length: 15 amino acids. CDR3 region: CASRETSGRQETQYF. Written as DNA, the CDR3 is TGTGCCAGCAGAGAGACTAGCGGGCGCCAAGAGACCCAGTACTTC.

The chain recombines TRBV4-1 with TRBJ2-7; 9 nucleotides agree with TRBD2. V lost 4 bases and J lost 0; bases outside the gene matches: 4. The CDR3 runs to 15 residues. Looked up from germline, CDR1 is MGHRA and CDR2 is YSYEKL. The CDR3 coding sequence is TGCGCCAGCAGCCGGGCGGGAGGGCCCTCCTACGAGCAGTACTTC. Translated: CASSRAGGPSYEQYF.

The chain employs TRBV4-1 and TRBJ2-3; TRBD2 aligns across 9 bases. Germline CDR1 is MGHRA and CDR2 is YSYEKL. This CDR3 is built from 16 residues. J lost 4 bases, V lost 4 bases, and 9 bases had no gene match. CDR3: CASSRRTSVGSDTQYF. The CDR3 DNA reads as TGCGCCAGCAGCCGCAGGACTAGCGTGGGTTCAGATACGCAGTATTTT.

V usage is TRBV4-3 and J usage is TRBJ2-7; 10 positions agree with TRBD2. This CDR3 is 17 amino acids long. The V and J ends lost 0 bases and 3 bases, in that order; junction bases with no gene match: 8. The germline gives CDR1 LGHNA, CDR2 YSLEER. This CDR3 reads CASSQDAASGRVYEQYF. The CDR3 bases are TGCGCCAGCAGCCAAGATGCAGCCAGCGGGAGGGTCTACGAGCAGTACTTC.

The V and J genes are TRBV30 and TRBJ1-5; maybe TRBD1 (5 bases). The CDR3 sequence is 15 residues long. Germline V CDR1 and CDR2: GTSNPN, SVGIG (reference sequence). V gave up 2 bases and J gave up 5 bases, with 16 bases separating them. CDR3 DNA: TGTGCCTGGAGTACAACAGGTCCTACCTATCAGCCCCAGCATTTT. This translates into CAWSTTGPTYQPQHF.

The chain links TRBV30 to TRBJ1-1, with D hard to call. This CDR3 contains 14 residues. From germline, CDR1 is GTSNPN and CDR2 SVGIG (reference sequence). V gave up 0 bases and J gave up 3 bases, with 11 bases separating them. The CDR3 here is CAWSVRALDTEAFF. The CDR3 bases are TGTGCCTGGAGTGTGCGGGCGTTGGACACTGAAGCTTTCTTT.

This rearrangement joins TRBV4-2 to TRBJ2-7; 10 bases fit TRBD2. V was clipped by 5 bases and J by 0 bases; unmatched bases: 13. The CDR3 is 18 residues long. From germline, CDR1 is LGHNA and CDR2 YNFKEQ. The chain's CDR3 is CASSNGLAEDSSSYEQYF. CDR3 bases: TGTGCCAGCAGCAATGGACTAGCGGAAGACTCGAGCTCCTACGAGCAGTACTTC.

This chain connects TRBV4-3 to TRBJ1-6; D unresolved. The CDR3 covers 16 residues. V was clipped by 0 bases and J by 7 bases, with 13 bases between them. Germline values: CDR1 LGHNA, CDR2 YSLEER. DNA for the CDR3: TGCGCCAGCAGCCAAGAACGGTACTCGATCAATTCACCCCTCCACTTT. It specifies CASSQERYSINSPLHF.

J is TRBJ1-2 and V is TRBV5-1; 9 bases line up with TRBD1. V lost 4 bases to trimming and J lost 7 bases; unmatched junction nucleotides: 8. This CDR3 is 14 amino acids long. Germline CDR1 and CDR2: SGHRS and YFSETQ. CDR3 nucleotide sequence: TGCGCCAGCAGCCCCGGGACAGGGAGTTTTGGCTACACCTTC. Translating it yields CASSPGTGSFGYTF.

The rearrangement links TRBV28 to TRBJ1-3; 7 positions match TRBD1. CDR1 and CDR2 (germline): MDHEN, SYDVKM. Trimming removed 7 bases from V and 1 base from J; junction bases left unmatched: 4. This CDR3 has 14 amino acids. CDR3 bases: TGTGCCAGCACCGCAGGGGGTTCTGGAAACACCATATATTTT. Encoded protein: CASTAGGSGNTIYF.

This clone appeared once. The genes are TRBV4-3 and TRBJ2-1, with 10 bases fitting TRBD2. Germline V gene sequence: CDR1 LGHNA, CDR2 YSLEER. Losses at the gene ends were 0 bases for V and 6 bases for J; bases not matched to a gene: 8. This CDR3 has 17 amino acids. The CDR3 loop is CASSQDGRGLATNEQFF. CDR3 sequence (DNA): TGCGCCAGCAGCCAAGATGGGAGGGGACTAGCGACCAATGAGCAGTTCTTC.

J is TRBJ2-1 and V is TRBV7-4; D not resolved. CDR1 is SGHVT and CDR2 is SQSDAQ in the germline V gene. The CDR3 length is 15 residues. Between the trimmed V and J ends, which lost 3 bases and 0 bases, there was a span of 9 bases. DNA for the CDR3: TGTGCCAGCAGCTTGCTACCTAGCTCCTACAATGAGCAGTTCTTC. The encoded protein is CASSLLPSSYNEQFF.

The gene calls are TRBV12-2 and TRBJ2-7; TRBD1 is taken as the D call from the table, unchecked against the DNA. TRBV12-2 is marked as a pseudogene. The CDR3 covers 16 residues. The CDR3 reads CASRLTGQGAPYEQYF. CDR3 sequence (DNA): TGTGCAAGTCGCTTAACGGGACAGGGGGCACCCTACGAGCAGTACTTC.

This clone was detected only once. The V gene is TRBV27, the J gene TRBJ2-7; 9 bases match TRBD2. The length of the CDR3 is 14 residues. Germline V lookup: CDR1 MNHEY, CDR2 SMNVEV (reference sequence). V lost 11 bases and J lost 3; bases outside the gene matches: 11. The CDR3 is CAVHFSGRGYEQYF. CDR3 bases: TGTGCCGTTCACTTTAGCGGGAGAGGCTACGAGCAGTACTTC.

CDR3 loop: CASSSSGAGGYEQFF. CDR3 nucleotide sequence: TGTGCCAGCAGCTCTTCGGGAGCGGGAGGGTATGAGCAGTTCTTC. The V gene is TRBV11-2, the J gene TRBJ2-1; 10 positions agree with TRBD2. V trimming: 4 bases; J trimming: 8 bases; junction bases outside the gene matches: 8. Germline values: CDR1 SGHAT, CDR2 FQNNGV. CDR3 size: 15 residues. Supplemented by reference TRBV11-2 and TRBJ2-1, the full variable domain reads EAGVAQSPRYKIIEKRQSVAFWCNPISGHATLYWYQQILGQGPKLLIQFQNNGVVDDSQLPKDRFSAERLKGVDSTLKIQPAKLEDSAVYLCASSSSGAGGYEQFFGPGTRLTVL.

This clone was counted between two and nine times. The chain uses TRBV19 and TRBJ2-1; the match to TRBD2 covers 8 bases. V dropped 2 bases and J dropped 2; count of bases not matched to a gene: 5. The CDR3 is 16 residues long. Germline V gives CDR1 LNHDA, CDR2 SQIVND (reference sequence). The DNA of the CDR3 is TGTGCCAGTAGTATATGGGATAGCGGGACCTACAATGAGCAGTTCTTC. Protein product: CASSIWDSGTYNEQFF.

The chain uses TRBV4-1 and TRBJ1-1, with D unresolved. Trimming took off 0 bases at V and 2 bases at J, with 13 bases between the two ends. CDR3 length equals 16 residues. Germline V lookup: CDR1 MGHRA, CDR2 YSYEKL. The CDR3 coding sequence is TGCGCCAGCAGCCAAGAGCTCCGTATGGCAAACACTGAAGCTTTCTTT. Its protein is CASSQELRMANTEAFF.

The rearrangement joins TRBV29-1 to TRBJ2-3, with D maybe TRBD1 (6 bases). The CDR3 extends over 16 amino acids. V was shortened by 0 bases and J by 6 bases, with 19 bases between the two germline ends. Germline CDR1 is SQVTM and CDR2 is ANQGSEA. Here the CDR3 DNA reads TGCAGCGTTGAAGATCTCTCGAAGGGGGTAAAGGATACGCAGTATTTT. Translated, it gives CSVEDLSKGVKDTQYF.

This chain joins TRBV5-6 and TRBJ1-3, with 10 bases that match TRBD1. Per germline, CDR1 SGHDT and CDR2 YYEEEE. This CDR3 is built from 16 residues. Losses at the gene ends were 3 bases for V and 4 bases for J; bases not matched to a gene: 7. CDR3 bases: TGTGCCAGCAGCTCGGGACAGGGGTTTTTAGGAAACACCATATATTTT. Its protein is CASSSGQGFLGNTIYF.

The V gene is TRBV6-5, the J gene TRBJ1-2; 10 positions match TRBD1. The CDR3 has 15 amino acids. V dropped 4 bases and J dropped 8; count of bases not matched to a gene: 10. Germline assignment: CDR1 MNHEY and CDR2 SVGAGI. In DNA, the CDR3 is TGTGCCAGCAGTTTATCCGGGACAGGGGAAGGAGGCTACACCTTC. It translates to CASSLSGTGEGGYTF.

The chain uses TRBV19 and TRBJ1-2, with TRBD1 identical over 8 bases. This CDR3 comprises 16 residues. The V gene's germline CDR1 is LNHDA and CDR2 SQIVND (reference sequence). The junction had 16 bases not matched to a gene; V was cut back by 6 bases and J by 7 bases. In nucleotides, the CDR3 is TGTGCCAGTAGAATCCGGGGGAGACAGGGGACCGGTGGCTACACCTTC. This sequence encodes CASRIRGRQGTGGYTF.

The rearrangement uses TRBV28 and TRBJ2-7; possibly TRBD2 for D (7 bases). CDR1 MDHEN and CDR2 SYDVKM come from the germline V gene. The CDR3 sequence is 17 residues long. V shed 5 bases and J shed 4 bases, with 24 bases lying between them. CDR3 DNA sequence: TGTGCCAGCAGTCCACAACCCGGGGAGGGGGTAGTGTACGAGCAGTACTTC. The encoded protein is CASSPQPGEGVVYEQYF.

V and J are TRBV7-9 and TRBJ2-7; a weak D match, TRBD1 (7 bases). The CDR3 loop spans 13 amino acids. CDR1 is SEHNR, CDR2 FQNEAQ, per germline (reference sequence). V dropped 5 bases and J dropped 12 bases, with 20 bases sitting between them. The CDR3 sequence: CASSGGDSPIRYF. The CDR3 DNA reads as TGTGCCAGCAGCGGCGGGGACAGCCCCATACGGTACTTC.

V gene TRBV5-8 combines with J gene TRBJ1-5; D is perhaps TRBD1 (5 bases). From germline, CDR1 is SGHTS and CDR2 YDEGEE. Deletions cut 0 bases from V and 11 bases from J, with 12 bases between. This CDR3 is built from 13 residues. The CDR3 is CASSLGQGKAQHF. CDR3 sequence (DNA): TGTGCCAGCAGCTTGGGGCAGGGCAAGGCCCAGCATTTT.

This sequence joins TRBV5-1 and TRBJ2-1; maybe TRBD2 (6 bases). Germline-derived CDR1 and CDR2 are SGHRS and YFSETQ. The CDR3 runs to 13 residues. V lost 3 bases and J 3 bases, leaving 7 bases between the germline ends. DNA of the CDR3: TGCGCCAGCAGCTCCGGGGGCTACAATGAGCAGTTCTTC. It codes for CASSSGGYNEQFF.

The rearrangement joins TRBV11-3 to TRBJ2-1; D unclear. This CDR3 region has 16 residues. Looked up from germline, CDR1 is SGHNT and CDR2 is YENEEA. Trimming removed 2 bases at V and 3 bases at J, with 14 bases between. CDR3 amino acids: CASSLPLEPFYNEQFF. The CDR3 coding sequence is TGTGCCAGCAGCTTACCGCTAGAGCCGTTCTACAATGAGCAGTTCTTC.

J is TRBJ2-7 and V is TRBV27, with a tentative D call TRBD2 (6 bases). The CDR3 sequence is 15 residues long. Germline V gene sequence: CDR1 MNHEY, CDR2 SMNVEV (reference sequence). Trimming took off 3 bases at V and 4 bases at J, with 16 bases between the two ends. CDR3 DNA sequence: TGTGCCAGCAGTTTGGGAGGTCAACGGGTATACGAGCAGTACTTC. Translating gives CASSLGGQRVYEQYF.

A few counts support this clone. The chain couples TRBV7-2 to TRBJ2-1; 8 bases match TRBD2. Unmatched junction bases numbered 9, after V lost 1 base and J lost 7 bases. CDR3 length equals 16 residues. The germline gives CDR1 SGHTA, CDR2 FQGNSA. CDR3 sequence reads: CASSLGEGREDNEQFF. The CDR3 DNA is TGTGCCAGCAGCTTAGGGGAGGGGCGGGAGGATAATGAGCAGTTCTTC. The full variable domain, rest sourced from reference TRBV7-2 and TRBJ2-1, is GAGVSQSPSNKVTEKGKDVELRCDPISGHTALYWYRQSLGQGLEFLIYFQGNSAPDKSGLPSDRFSAERTGGSVSTLTIQRTQQEDSAVYLCASSLGEGREDNEQFFGPGTRLTVL.

The CDR3 DNA sequence: TGTGCCAGCAGCGACCGGGACAGGGCGAACGGGGAGCTGTTTTTT. Translating it yields CASSDRDRANGELFF. The genes are TRBV9 and TRBJ2-2; TRBD1 aligns across 9 bases. With 3 bases clipped from V and 7 bases from J, the junction kept 7 bases outside the gene matches. The CDR3 is 15 residues long. The germline CDR1 and CDR2 sequences are SGDLS and YYNGEE.

This chain joins TRBV7-6 and TRBJ2-7, with TRBD2 matching 11 bases. Trimming took 2 bases from V and 3 from J; bases not matched to a gene: 9. CDR3 length equals 17 residues. Germline CDR1 reads SGHVS; CDR2 reads FNYEAQ. The CDR3 protein is CASSLSTALAGVYEQYF. CDR3 coding DNA: TGTGCCAGCAGCTTATCTACTGCACTAGCGGGGGTCTACGAGCAGTACTTC.